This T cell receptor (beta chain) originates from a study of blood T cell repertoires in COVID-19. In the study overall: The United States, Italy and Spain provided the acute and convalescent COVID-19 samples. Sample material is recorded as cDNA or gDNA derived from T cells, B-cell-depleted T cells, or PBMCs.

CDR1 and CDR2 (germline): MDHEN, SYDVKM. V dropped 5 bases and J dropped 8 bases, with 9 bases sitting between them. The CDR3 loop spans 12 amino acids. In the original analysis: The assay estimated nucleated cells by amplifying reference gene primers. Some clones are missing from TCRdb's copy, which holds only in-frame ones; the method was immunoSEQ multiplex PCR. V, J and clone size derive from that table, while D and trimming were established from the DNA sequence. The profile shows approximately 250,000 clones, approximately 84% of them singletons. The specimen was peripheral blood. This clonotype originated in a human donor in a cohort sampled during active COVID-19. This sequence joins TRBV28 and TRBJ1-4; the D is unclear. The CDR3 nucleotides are TGTGCCAGCAGTCTCGAACGGGAAAAACTGTTTTTT. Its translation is CASSLEREKLFF. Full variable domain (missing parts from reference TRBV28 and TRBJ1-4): DVKVTQSSRYLVKRTGEKVFLECVQDMDHENMFWYRQDPGLGLRLIYFSYDVKMKEKGDIPEGYSVSREKKERFSLILESASTNQTSMYLCASSLEREKLFFGSGTQLSVL.